A single sample is the source of the 8 T cell receptor beta chains below, sequenced in a study of control samples from healthy donors and cancer patients. TCRdb's copy holds only in-frame clones and misses some; the assay was immunoSEQ multiplex PCR. The sample consists of just under 150,000 clones, about 91% of them appearing once. What was sequenced was blood. These receptors were taken from a young man in good health.

This chain connects TRBV5-6 to TRBJ2-3; perhaps TRBD1 as D (7 bases). This CDR3 region has 16 residues. CDR1 is SGHDT, CDR2 YYEEEE, per germline. V was clipped by 4 bases and J by 2 bases, with 17 bases between them. CDR3 sequence (DNA): TGTGCCAGCAGCCGCGGGACAGAGGATGTCACAGATACGCAGTATTTT. The encoded protein is CASSRGTEDVTDTQYF. Complete variable domain (other parts from reference TRBV5-6 and TRBJ2-3): DAGVTQSPTHLIKTRGQQVTLRCSPKSGHDTVSWYQQALGQGPQFIFQYYEEEERQRGNFPDRFSGHQFPNYSSELNVNALLLGDSALYLCASSRGTEDVTDTQYFGPGTRLTVL.

The rearrangement uses TRBV3-1 (or the pseudogene TRBV3-2) and TRBJ1-6, with D maybe TRBD1 (5 bases). The V end lost 3 bases, the J end lost 6 bases, and 9 bases lay between the germline ends. CDR1 LGHDT and CDR2 YNNKEL come from the germline V gene (reference sequence). The CDR3 covers 14 residues. CDR3 amino acids: CASSHRTPNSPLHF. CDR3 sequence (DNA): TGTGCCAGCAGCCATCGGACACCTAATTCACCCCTCCACTTT.

The table lists this clone with a few counts. V gene TRBV16 combines with J gene TRBJ2-1, with D uncertain. The germline V gene encodes CDR1 KGHSY and CDR2 FQNENV. V lost 0 bases and J 7 bases, leaving 10 bases between the germline ends. The CDR3 runs to 14 residues. For the CDR3, the DNA is TGTGCCAGCAGCCAATCCGCAGCTTCGAATGAGCAGTTCTTC. It encodes CASSQSAASNEQFF. Together with reference TRBV16 and TRBJ2-1, the CDR3 gives the full variable domain: GEEVAQTPKHLVRGEGQKAKLYCAPIKGHSYVFWYQQVLKNEFKFLISFQNENVFDETGMPKERFSAKCLPNSPCSLEIQATKLEDSAVYFCASSQSAASNEQFFGPGTRLTVL.

The table lists this clone with a count of one. This chain uses TRBV5-4 with TRBJ1-1, with D possibly matching TRBD1 (5 bases). Trimming took off 5 bases at V and 1 base at J, with 12 bases between the two ends. The germline V gene has CDR1 SGHNT and CDR2 YYREEE (reference sequence). The CDR3 loop spans 14 amino acids. The CDR3 DNA follows: TGTGCCAGCAGACCCAGGGATGGGAACACTGAAGCTTTCTTT. It translates to CASRPRDGNTEAFF. Full variable domain (remainder filled in from reference TRBV5-4 and TRBJ1-1): ETGVTQSPTHLIKTRGQQVTLRCSSQSGHNTVSWYQQALGQGPQFIFQYYREEENGRGNFPPRFSGLQFPNYSSELNVNALELDDSALYLCASRPRDGNTEAFFGQGTRLTVV.

The rearrangement uses TRBV5-1 and TRBJ1-3; 7 bases line up with TRBD1. Germline V CDR1 and CDR2: SGHRS, YFSETQ. V lost 4 bases, J lost 0 bases, and 4 bases stayed unmatched. This CDR3 spans 15 amino acids. The CDR3 here is CASSITGVSGNTIYF. The DNA for the CDR3 is TGCGCCAGCAGCATAACAGGGGTCTCTGGAAACACCATATATTTT.

This clone was counted once. V is TRBV3-1 (or the pseudogene TRBV3-2) and J is TRBJ1-6, with 9 bases that match TRBD1. This CDR3 contains 17 residues. The trim removed 3 bases at V and 7 bases at J, leaving 10 bases unmatched. Germline-derived CDR1 and CDR2 are LGHDT and YNNKEL (reference sequence). The DNA for the CDR3 is TGTGCCAGCAGCCAGGTCGACAGGGGGGTAGGGAATTCACCCCTCCACTTT. Translating it yields CASSQVDRGVGNSPLHF.

The chain recombines TRBV7-9 with TRBJ1-4; no definite D call. The ends were cut back, 3 bases at V and 7 bases at J, with 3 bases in the middle. The CDR3 extends over 11 amino acids. Germline V gives CDR1 SEHNR, CDR2 FQNEAQ (reference sequence). CDR3 protein: CASSFGEKLFF. Here the CDR3 DNA reads TGTGCCAGCAGCTTCGGTGAAAAACTGTTTTTT. Full variable domain (missing parts from reference TRBV7-9 and TRBJ1-4): DTGVSQNPRHKITKRGQNVTFRCDPISEHNRLYWYRQTLGQGPEFLTYFQNEAQLEKSRLLSDRFSAERPKGSFSTLEIQRTEQGDSAMYLCASSFGEKLFFGSGTQLSVL.

This clone appeared once. The gene calls are TRBV5-4 and TRBJ2-7; D gene uncertain. The CDR3 loop spans 12 amino acids. Germline V gives CDR1 SGHNT, CDR2 YYREEE (reference sequence). Trimming removed 0 bases at V and 5 bases at J, with 6 bases between. In nucleotides, the CDR3 is TGTGCCAGCAGCTTGGGTGTGAACGAGCAGTACTTC. This gives the protein CASSLGVNEQYF. The full variable domain, rest sourced from reference TRBV5-4 and TRBJ2-7, is ETGVTQSPTHLIKTRGQQVTLRCSSQSGHNTVSWYQQALGQGPQFIFQYYREEENGRGNFPPRFSGLQFPNYSSELNVNALELDDSALYLCASSLGVNEQYFGPGTRLTVT.